This record looks at one TCR beta chain sequence and its context. Antigen unknown. Assay: immunoSEQ multiplex PCR; the TCRdb copy retains only in-frame clones and omits some. This sample carries about 44,000 clones, roughly 70% of them seen once, and the ten largest clones take 3% to 4%. This sample's time point: cycle 4 day 1 (C4D1), after less than seven weeks of nivolumab. Autologous stem cell transplantation was followed by relapse in every patient, and brentuximab vedotin exposure varied. This CDR3 spans 15 amino acids. Trimming cost V 2 bases and J 9 bases; bases outside gene matches: 8. Looked up from germline, CDR1 is GTSNPN and CDR2 is SVGIG (reference sequence). This sample was included in a study of PD-1 blockade in classical Hodgkin lymphoma. General study results and limits: Healthy donors were reported to have higher baseline TCR diversity than newly diagnosed patients.

The chain carries TRBV30 and TRBJ2-1; 12 positions match TRBD2. This receptor was identified in a human donor with classical Hodgkin lymphoma. The source material was peripheral blood mononuclear cells (PBMCs), sampled before the fourth cycle of nivolumab. The CDR3, as DNA: TGTGCCTGGAGTTTTTCTAGCGGGGGGGCAATTGAGCAGTTCTTC. It yields the protein CAWSFSSGGAIEQFF.